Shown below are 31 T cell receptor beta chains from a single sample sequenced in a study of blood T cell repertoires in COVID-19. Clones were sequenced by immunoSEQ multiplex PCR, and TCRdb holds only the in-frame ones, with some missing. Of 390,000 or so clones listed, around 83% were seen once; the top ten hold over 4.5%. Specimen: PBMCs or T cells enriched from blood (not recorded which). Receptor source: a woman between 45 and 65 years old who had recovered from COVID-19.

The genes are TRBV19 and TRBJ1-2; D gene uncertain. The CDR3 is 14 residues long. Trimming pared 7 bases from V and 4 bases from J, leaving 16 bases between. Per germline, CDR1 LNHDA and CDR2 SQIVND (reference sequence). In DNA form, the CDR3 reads TGTGCCAGTAATGTCCATTCCGGAGCCTATGGCTACACCTTC. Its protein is CASNVHSGAYGYTF.

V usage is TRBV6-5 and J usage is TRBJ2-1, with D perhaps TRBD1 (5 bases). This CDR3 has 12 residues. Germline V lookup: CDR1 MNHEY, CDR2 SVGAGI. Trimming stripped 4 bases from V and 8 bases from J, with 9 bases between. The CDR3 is CASSFDRYEQFF. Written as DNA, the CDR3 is TGTGCCAGCAGTTTCGACAGATATGAGCAGTTCTTC.

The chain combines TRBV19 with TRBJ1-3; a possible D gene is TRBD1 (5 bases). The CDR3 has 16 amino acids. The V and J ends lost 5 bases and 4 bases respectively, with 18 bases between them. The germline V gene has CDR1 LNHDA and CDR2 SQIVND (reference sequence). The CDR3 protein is CASSPGGGPLGNTIYF. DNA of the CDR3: TGTGCCAGTAGTCCTGGGGGGGGTCCTCTAGGAAACACCATATATTTT.

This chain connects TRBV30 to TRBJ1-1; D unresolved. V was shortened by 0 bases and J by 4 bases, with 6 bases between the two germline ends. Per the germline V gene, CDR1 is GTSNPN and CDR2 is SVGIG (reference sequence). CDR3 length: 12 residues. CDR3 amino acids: CAWSVRVTEAFF. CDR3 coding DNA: TGTGCCTGGAGTGTACGGGTCACTGAAGCTTTCTTT.

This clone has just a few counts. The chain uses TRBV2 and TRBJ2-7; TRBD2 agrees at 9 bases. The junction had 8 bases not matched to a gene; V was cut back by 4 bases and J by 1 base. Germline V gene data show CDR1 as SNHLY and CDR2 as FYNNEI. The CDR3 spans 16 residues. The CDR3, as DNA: TGTGCCAGCAGTGTCCCTAGCGGGGCCGATTCCTACGAGCAGTACTTC. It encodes CASSVPSGADSYEQYF.

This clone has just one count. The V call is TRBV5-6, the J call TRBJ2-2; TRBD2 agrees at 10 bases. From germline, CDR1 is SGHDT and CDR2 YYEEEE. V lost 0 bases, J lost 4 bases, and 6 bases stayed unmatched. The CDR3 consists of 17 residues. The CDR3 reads CASSLVLAGAFTGELFF. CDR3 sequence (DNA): TGTGCCAGCAGCTTGGTTCTAGCGGGGGCCTTCACCGGGGAGCTGTTTTTT.

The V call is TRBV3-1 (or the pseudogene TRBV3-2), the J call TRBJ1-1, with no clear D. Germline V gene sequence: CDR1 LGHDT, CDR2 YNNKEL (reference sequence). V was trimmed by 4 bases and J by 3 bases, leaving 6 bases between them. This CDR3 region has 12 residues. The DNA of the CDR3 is TGTGCCAGCAGCCGGGGAGACACTGAAGCTTTCTTT. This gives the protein CASSRGDTEAFF.

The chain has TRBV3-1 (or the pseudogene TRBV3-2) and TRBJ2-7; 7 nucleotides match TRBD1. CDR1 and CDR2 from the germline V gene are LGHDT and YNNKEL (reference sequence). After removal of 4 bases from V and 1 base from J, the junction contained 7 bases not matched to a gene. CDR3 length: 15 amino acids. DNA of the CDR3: TGTGCCAGCAGCCGAATGGGACAGAGATCCTACGAGCAGTACTTC. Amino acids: CASSRMGQRSYEQYF.

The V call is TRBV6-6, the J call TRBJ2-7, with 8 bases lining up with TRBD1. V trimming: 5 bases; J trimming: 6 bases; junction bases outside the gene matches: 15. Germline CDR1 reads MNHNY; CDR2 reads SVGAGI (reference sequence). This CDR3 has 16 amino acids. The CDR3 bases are TGTGCCAGCAGTCGAAGACCCGGACAGGGTGACTCCGAGCAGTACTTC. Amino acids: CASSRRPGQGDSEQYF.

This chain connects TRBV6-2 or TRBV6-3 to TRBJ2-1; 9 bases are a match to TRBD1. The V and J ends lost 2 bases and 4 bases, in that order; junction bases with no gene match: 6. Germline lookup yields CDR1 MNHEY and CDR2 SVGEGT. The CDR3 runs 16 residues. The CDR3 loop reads CASSYVGQGSYNEQFF. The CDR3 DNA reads TGTGCCAGCAGTTACGTCGGACAGGGGTCATACAATGAGCAGTTCTTC.

In DNA, the CDR3 is TGTGCCAGCTCACCACCTGGCGGGAGGGCACATGAGCAGTTCTTC. Protein product: CASSPPGGRAHEQFF. The chain couples TRBV18 to TRBJ2-1; 9 bases align to TRBD2. Germline-derived CDR1 and CDR2 are KGHSH and LQKENI. V dropped 0 bases and J dropped 8; count of bases not matched to a gene: 5. There are 15 residues in the CDR3.

DNA of the CDR3: TGTGCCACCTCGCCCGGGACAGCGAACTATGGCTACACCTTC. Protein sequence: CATSPGTANYGYTF. V and J are TRBV15 and TRBJ1-2; 7 bases line up with TRBD1. The V segment lost 8 bases and the J segment 2 bases; nucleotides outside the gene matches: 8. Looked up from germline, CDR1 is LNHNV and CDR2 is YYDKDF (reference sequence). CDR3 length: 14 amino acids.

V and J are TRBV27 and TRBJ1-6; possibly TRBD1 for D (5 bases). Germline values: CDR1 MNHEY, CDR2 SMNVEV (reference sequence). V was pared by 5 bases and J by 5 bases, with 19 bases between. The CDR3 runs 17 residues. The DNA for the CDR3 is TGTGCCAGCAGTCCCCGGGAGGGGCGAAGTGATAATTCACCCCTCCACTTT. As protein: CASSPREGRSDNSPLHF.

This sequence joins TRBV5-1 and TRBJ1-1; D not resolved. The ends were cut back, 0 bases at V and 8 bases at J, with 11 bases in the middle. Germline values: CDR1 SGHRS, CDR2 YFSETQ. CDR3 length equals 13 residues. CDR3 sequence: CASSLGQLGEAFF. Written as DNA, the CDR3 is TGCGCCAGCAGCTTGGGGCAGCTCGGGGAAGCTTTCTTT.

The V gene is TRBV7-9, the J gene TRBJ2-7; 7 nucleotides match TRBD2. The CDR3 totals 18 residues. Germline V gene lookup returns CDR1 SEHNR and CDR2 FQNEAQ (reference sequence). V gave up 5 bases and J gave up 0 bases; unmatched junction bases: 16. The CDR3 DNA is TGTGCCAGCAGCCGCATTATCTTCGAAGCGGGGAACTCCTACGAGCAGTACTTC. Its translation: CASSRIIFEAGNSYEQYF. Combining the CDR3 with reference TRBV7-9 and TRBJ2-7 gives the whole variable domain DTGVSQNPRHKITKRGQNVTFRCDPISEHNRLYWYRQTLGQGPEFLTYFQNEAQLEKSRLLSDRFSAERPKGSFSTLEIQRTEQGDSAMYLCASSRIIFEAGNSYEQYFGPGTRLTVT.

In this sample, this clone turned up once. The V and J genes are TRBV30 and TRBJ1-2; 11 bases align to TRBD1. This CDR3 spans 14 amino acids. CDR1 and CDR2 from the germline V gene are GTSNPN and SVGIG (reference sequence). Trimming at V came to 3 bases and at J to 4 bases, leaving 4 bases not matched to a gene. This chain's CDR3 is CAWRDRGLGYGYTF. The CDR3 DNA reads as TGTGCCTGGAGGGACAGGGGGCTGGGCTATGGCTACACCTTC.

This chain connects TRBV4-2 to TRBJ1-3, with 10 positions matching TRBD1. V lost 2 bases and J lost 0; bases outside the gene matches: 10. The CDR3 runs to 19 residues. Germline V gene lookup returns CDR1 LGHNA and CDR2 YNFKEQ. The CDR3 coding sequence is TGTGCCAGCAGCCAAAACCCGGGACAGGGGACCTTCTCTGGAAACACCATATATTTT. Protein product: CASSQNPGQGTFSGNTIYF.

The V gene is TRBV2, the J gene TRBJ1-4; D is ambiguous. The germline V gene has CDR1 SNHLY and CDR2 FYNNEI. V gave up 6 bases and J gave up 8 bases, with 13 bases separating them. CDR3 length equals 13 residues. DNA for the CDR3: TGTGCCAGCAGGAATTCGGGAGTCGAAAAACTGTTTTTT. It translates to CASRNSGVEKLFF.

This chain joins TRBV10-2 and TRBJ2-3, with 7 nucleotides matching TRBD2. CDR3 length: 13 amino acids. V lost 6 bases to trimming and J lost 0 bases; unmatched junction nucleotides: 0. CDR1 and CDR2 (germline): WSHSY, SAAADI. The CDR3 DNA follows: TGCGCCAGCAGAGCGGGGAGCACAGATACGCAGTATTTT. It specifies CASRAGSTDTQYF.

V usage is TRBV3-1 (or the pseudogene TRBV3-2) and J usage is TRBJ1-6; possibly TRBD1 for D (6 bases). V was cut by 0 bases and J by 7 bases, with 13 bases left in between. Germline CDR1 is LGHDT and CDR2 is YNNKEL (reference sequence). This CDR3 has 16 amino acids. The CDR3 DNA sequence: TGTGCCAGCAGCCAAGAGTGGGGGGGGCGGAATTCACCCCTCCACTTT. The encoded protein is CASSQEWGGRNSPLHF.

CDR3 bases: TGTGCCAGCAGTGTTTACTCTGGGGCCAACGTCCTGACTTTC. Amino acids: CASSVYSGANVLTF. The chain uses TRBV2 and TRBJ2-6; no firm D call. Germline V gene data show CDR1 as SNHLY and CDR2 as FYNNEI. Deletions cut 4 bases from V and 0 bases from J, with 4 bases between. This CDR3 spans 14 amino acids. Full variable domain (rest looked up from reference TRBV2 and TRBJ2-6): EPEVTQTPSHQVTQMGQEVILRCVPISNHLYFYWYRQILGQKVEFLVSFYNNEISEKSEIFDDQFSVERPDGSNFTLKIRSTKLEDSAMYFCASSVYSGANVLTFGAGSRLTVL.

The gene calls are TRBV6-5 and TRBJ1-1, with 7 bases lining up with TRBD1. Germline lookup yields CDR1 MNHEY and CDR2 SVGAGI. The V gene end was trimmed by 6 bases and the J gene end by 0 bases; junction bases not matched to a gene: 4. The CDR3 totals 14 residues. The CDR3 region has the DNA TGTGCCAGCAGCCTCGGGACAGTGAACACTGAAGCTTTCTTT. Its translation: CASSLGTVNTEAFF.

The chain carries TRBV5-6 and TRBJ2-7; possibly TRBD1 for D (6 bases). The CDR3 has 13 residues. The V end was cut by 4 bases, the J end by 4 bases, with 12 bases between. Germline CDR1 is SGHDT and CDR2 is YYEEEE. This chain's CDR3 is CASSKTGPYEQYF. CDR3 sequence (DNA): TGTGCCAGCAGCAAGACAGGTCCTTACGAGCAGTACTTC.

The CDR3 bases are TGCGCCAGCAGCCAAAGGGGGACCAGTAAGGGGGCAGATACGCAGTATTTT. It encodes CASSQRGTSKGADTQYF. The gene calls are TRBV4-1 and TRBJ2-3, with D possibly matching TRBD1 (6 bases). CDR3 size: 17 residues. CDR1 is MGHRA and CDR2 is YSYEKL in the germline V gene. V was pared by 2 bases and J by 4 bases, with 19 bases between.

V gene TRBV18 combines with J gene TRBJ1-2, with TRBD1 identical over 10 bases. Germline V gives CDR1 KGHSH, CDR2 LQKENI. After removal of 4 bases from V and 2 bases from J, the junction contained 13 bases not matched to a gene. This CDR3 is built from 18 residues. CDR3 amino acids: CASSLLDGTGVFNYGYTF. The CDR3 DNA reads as TGTGCCAGCTCACTATTGGACGGGACAGGGGTTTTCAACTATGGCTACACCTTC.

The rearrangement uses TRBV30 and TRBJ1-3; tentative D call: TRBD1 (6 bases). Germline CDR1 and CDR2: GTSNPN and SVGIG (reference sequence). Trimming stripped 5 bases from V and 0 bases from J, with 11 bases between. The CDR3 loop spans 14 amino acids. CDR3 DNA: TGTGCCTGGGAGACAGGCAACTCTGGAAACACCATATATTTT. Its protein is CAWETGNSGNTIYF.

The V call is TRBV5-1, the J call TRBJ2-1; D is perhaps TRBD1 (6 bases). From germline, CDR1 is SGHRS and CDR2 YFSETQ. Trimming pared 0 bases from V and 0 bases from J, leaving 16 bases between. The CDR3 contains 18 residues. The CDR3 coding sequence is TGCGCCAGCAGCTTGGCCTACGGGGCAGGGGCCTCCTACAATGAGCAGTTCTTC. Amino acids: CASSLAYGAGASYNEQFF.

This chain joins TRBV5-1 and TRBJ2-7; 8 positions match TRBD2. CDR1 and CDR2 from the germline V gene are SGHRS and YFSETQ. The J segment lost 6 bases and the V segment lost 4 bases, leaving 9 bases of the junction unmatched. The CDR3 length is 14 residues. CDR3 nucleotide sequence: TGCGCCAGCAGCCAGCCAGCGGGAGAGGGCGAGCAGTACTTC. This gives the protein CASSQPAGEGEQYF.

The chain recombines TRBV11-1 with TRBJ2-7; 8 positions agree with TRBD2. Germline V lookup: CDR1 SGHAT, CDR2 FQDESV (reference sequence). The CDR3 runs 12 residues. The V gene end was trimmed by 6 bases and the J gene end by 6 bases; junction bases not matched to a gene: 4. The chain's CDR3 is CASSQREIEQYF. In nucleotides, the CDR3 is TGTGCCAGCAGTCAGCGGGAGATCGAGCAGTACTTC. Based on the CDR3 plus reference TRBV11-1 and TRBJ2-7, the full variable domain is EAEVAQSPRYKITEKSQAVAFWCDPISGHATLYWYRQILGQGPELLVQFQDESVVDDSQLPKDRFSAERLKGVDSTLKIQPAELGDSAMYLCASSQREIEQYFGPGTRLTVT.

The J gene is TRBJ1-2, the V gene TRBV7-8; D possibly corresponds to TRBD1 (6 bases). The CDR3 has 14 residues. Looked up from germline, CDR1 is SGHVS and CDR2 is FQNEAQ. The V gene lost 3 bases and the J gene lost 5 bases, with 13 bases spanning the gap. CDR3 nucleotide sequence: TGTGCCAGCAGCTTCCCATCCCAGGGGTATGGCTACACCTTC. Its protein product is CASSFPSQGYGYTF.

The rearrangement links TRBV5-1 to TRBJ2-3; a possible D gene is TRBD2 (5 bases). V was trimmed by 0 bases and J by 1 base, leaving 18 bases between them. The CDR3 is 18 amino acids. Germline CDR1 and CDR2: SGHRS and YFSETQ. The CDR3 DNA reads TGCGCCAGCAGCTTGGCCGGAGGCGTACGGTCGGGCACAGATACGCAGTATTTT. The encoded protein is CASSLAGGVRSGTDTQYF.